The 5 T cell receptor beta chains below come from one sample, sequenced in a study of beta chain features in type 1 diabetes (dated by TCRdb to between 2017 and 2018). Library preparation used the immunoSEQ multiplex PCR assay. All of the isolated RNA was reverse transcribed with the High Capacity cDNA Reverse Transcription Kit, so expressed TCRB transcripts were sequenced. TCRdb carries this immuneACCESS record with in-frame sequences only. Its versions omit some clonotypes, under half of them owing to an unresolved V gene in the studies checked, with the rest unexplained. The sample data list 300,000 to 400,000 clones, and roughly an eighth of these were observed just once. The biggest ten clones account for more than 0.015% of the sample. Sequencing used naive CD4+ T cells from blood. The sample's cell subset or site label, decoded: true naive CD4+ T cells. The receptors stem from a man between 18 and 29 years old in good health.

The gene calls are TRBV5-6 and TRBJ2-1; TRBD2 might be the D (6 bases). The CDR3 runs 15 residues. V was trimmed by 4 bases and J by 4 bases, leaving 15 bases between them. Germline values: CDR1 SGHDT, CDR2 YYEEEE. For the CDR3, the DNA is TGTGCCAGCAGCCCGAGTTGGGGGGTTTACAATGAGCAGTTCTTC. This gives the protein CASSPSWGVYNEQFF.

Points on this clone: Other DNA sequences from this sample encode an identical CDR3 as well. The CDR3 bases are TGCGCCAGCAGCTTGGGGCAGGTCTATGGCTACACCTTC. Translating it yields CASSLGQVYGYTF. The chain links TRBV5-1 to TRBJ1-2; D is undetermined. The CDR3 loop spans 13 amino acids. V lost 0 bases and J lost 4, with 7 bases in between. The V gene's germline CDR1 is SGHRS and CDR2 YFSETQ. The full variable domain, in which reference TRBV5-1 and TRBJ1-2 provide the parts outside the CDR3, is KAGVTQTPRYLIKTRGQQVTLSCSPISGHRSVSWYQQTPGQGLQFLFEYFSETQRNKGNFPGRFSGRQFSNSRSEMNVSTLELGDSALYLCASSLGQVYGYTFGSGTRLTVV.

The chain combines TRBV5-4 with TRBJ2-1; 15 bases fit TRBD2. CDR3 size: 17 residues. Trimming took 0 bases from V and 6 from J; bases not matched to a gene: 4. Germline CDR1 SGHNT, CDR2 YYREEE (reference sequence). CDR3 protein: CASSLAVGLAGGNEQFF. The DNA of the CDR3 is TGTGCCAGCAGCTTGGCCGTGGGACTAGCGGGAGGCAATGAGCAGTTCTTC. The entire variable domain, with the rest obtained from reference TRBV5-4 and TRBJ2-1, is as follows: ETGVTQSPTHLIKTRGQQVTLRCSSQSGHNTVSWYQQALGQGPQFIFQYYREEENGRGNFPPRFSGLQFPNYSSELNVNALELDDSALYLCASSLAVGLAGGNEQFFGPGTRLTVL.

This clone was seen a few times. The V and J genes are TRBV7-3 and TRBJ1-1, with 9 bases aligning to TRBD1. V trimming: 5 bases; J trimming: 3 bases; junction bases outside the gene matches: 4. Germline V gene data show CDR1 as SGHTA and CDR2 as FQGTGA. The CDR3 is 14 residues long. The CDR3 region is CASSLQGAHTEAFF. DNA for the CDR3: TGTGCCAGCAGCCTACAGGGGGCGCACACTGAAGCTTTCTTT.

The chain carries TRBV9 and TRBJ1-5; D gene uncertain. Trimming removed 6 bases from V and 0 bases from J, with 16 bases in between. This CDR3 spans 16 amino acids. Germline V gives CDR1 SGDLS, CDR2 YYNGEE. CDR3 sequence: CASNPIGVPSNQPQHF. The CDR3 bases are TGTGCCAGCAACCCGATAGGAGTCCCTAGCAATCAGCCCCAGCATTTT.